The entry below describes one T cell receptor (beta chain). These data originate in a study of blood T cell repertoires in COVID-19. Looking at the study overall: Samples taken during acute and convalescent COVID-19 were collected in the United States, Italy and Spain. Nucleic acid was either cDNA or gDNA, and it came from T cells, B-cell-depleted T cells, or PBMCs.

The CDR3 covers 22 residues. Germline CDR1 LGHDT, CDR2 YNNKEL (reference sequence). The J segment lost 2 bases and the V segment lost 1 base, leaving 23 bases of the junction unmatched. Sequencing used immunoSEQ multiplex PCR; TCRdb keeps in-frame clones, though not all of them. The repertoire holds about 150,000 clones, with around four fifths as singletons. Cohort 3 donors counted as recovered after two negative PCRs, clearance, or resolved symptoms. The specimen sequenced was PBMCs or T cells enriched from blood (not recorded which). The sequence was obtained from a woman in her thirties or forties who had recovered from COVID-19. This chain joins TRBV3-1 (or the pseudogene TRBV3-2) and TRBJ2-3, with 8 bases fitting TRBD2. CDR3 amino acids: CASSQVSFGLAGEGKITDTQYF. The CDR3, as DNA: TGTGCCAGCAGCCAAGTCTCGTTCGGACTAGCCGGAGAGGGAAAAATCACAGATACGCAGTATTTT.